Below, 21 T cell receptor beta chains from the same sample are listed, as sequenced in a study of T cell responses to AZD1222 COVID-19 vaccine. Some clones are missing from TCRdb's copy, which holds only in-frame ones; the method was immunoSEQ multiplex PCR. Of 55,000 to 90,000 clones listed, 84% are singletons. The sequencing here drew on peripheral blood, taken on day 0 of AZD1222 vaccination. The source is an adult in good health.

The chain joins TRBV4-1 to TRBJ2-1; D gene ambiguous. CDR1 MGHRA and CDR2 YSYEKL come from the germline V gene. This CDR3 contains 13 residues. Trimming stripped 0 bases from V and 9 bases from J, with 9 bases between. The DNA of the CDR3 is TGCGCCAGCAGCCAAGAACCCGACTTTGAGCAGTTCTTC. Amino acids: CASSQEPDFEQFF.

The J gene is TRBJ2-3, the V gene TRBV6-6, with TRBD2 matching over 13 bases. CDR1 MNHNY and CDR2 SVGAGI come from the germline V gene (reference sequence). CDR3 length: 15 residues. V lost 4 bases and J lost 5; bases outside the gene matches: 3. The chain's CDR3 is CASSSLAGGQDTQYF. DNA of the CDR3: TGTGCCAGCAGTTCACTAGCGGGGGGGCAAGATACGCAGTATTTT.

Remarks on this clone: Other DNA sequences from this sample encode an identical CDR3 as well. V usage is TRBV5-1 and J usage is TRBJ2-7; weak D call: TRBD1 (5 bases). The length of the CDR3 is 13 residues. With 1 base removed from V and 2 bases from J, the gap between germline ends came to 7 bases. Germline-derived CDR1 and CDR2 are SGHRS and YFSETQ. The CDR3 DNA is TGCGCCAGCAGCTTGACAGGCACCTACGAGCAGTACTTC. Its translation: CASSLTGTYEQYF.

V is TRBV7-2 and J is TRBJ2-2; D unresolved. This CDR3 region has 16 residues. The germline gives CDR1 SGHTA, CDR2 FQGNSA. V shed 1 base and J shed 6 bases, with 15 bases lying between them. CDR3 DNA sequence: TGTGCCAGCAGCTTAGGGGTGTTTGGGGTCTCCGGGGAGCTGTTTTTT. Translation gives CASSLGVFGVSGELFF.

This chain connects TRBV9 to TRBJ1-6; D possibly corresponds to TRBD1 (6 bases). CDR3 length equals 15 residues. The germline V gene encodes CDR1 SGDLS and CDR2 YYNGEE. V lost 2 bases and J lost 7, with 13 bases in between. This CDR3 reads CASSVWGGPNSPLHF. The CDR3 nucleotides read TGTGCCAGCAGCGTGTGGGGGGGCCCGAATTCACCCCTCCACTTT.

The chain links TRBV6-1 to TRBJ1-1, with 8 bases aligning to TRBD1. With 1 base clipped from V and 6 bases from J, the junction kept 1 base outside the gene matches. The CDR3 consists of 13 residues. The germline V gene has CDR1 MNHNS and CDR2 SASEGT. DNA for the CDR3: TGTGCCAGCAGTGAAGTGGACAGGGCTGAAGCTTTCTTT. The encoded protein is CASSEVDRAEAFF.

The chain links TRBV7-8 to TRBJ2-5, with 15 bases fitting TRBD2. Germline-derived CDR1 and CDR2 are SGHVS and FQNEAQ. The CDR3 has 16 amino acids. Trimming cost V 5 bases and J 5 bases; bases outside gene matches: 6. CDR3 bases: TGTGCCAGCAGCCCCGGACTAGCGGGGGGGCCTGAGACCCAGTACTTC. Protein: CASSPGLAGGPETQYF.

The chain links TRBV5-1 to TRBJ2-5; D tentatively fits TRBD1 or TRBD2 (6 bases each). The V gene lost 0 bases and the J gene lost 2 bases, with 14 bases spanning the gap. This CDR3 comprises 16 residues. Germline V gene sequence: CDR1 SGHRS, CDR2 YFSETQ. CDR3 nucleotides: TGCGCCAGCAGCTTGGGGCTAAGGGGGGCTCAAGAGACCCAGTACTTC. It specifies CASSLGLRGAQETQYF. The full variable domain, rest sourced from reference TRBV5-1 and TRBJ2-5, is KAGVTQTPRYLIKTRGQQVTLSCSPISGHRSVSWYQQTPGQGLQFLFEYFSETQRNKGNFPGRFSGRQFSNSRSEMNVSTLELGDSALYLCASSLGLRGAQETQYFGPGTRLLVL.

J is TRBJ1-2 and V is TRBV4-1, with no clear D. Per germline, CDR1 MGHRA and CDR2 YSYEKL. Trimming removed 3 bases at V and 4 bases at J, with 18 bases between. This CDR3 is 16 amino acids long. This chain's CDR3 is CASSHDSRRQVYGYTF. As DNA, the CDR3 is TGCGCCAGCAGCCATGATAGCCGGAGGCAGGTCTATGGCTACACCTTC.

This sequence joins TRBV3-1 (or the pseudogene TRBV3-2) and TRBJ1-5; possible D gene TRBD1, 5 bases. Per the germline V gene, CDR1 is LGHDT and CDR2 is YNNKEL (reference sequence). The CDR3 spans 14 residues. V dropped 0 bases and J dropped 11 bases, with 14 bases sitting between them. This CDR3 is CASSQDLGGRAQHF. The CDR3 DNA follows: TGTGCCAGCAGCCAAGATCTTGGGGGTCGGGCCCAGCATTTT.

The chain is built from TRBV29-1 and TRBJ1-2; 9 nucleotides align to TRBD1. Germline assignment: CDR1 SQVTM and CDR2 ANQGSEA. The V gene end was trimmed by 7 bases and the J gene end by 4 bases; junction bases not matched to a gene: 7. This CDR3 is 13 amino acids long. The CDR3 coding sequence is TGCAGCGGGAAGGGACAGGGACCCTATGGCTACACCTTC. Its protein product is CSGKGQGPYGYTF.

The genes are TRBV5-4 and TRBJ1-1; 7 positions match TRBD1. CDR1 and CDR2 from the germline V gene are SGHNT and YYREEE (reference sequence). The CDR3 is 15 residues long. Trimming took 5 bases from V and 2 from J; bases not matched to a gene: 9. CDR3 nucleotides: TGTGCCAGCAGGAAGGACAGGCCCCCCAACACTGAAGCTTTCTTT. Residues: CASRKDRPPNTEAFF.

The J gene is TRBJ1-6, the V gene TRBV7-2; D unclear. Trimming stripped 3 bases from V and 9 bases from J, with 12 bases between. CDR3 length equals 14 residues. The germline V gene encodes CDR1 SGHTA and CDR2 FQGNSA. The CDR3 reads CASSFTETSSPLHF. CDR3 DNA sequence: TGTGCCAGCAGCTTCACGGAGACGTCTTCACCCCTCCACTTT.

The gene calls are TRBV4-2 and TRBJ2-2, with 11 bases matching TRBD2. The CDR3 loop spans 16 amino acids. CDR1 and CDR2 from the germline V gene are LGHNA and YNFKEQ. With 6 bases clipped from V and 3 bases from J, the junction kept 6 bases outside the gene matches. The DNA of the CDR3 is TGTGCCAGCAGTCGGACTAGCGGGCGGGACACCGGGGAGCTGTTTTTT. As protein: CASSRTSGRDTGELFF.

The CDR3 loop reads CASSKGTRSTDTQYF. The CDR3 DNA follows: TGTGCCAGCAGCAAAGGTACGAGAAGCACAGATACGCAGTATTTT. The chain recombines TRBV21-1 with TRBJ2-3; the table gives TRBD2 as D, unverified against the DNA. TRBV21-1 is noted as a pseudogene. The CDR3 covers 15 residues.

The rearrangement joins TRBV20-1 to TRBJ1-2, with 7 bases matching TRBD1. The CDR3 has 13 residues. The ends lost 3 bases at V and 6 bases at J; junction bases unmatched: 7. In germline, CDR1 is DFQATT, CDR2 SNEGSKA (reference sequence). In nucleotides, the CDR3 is TGCAGTGCTAGTACCAGGGGGGCCGATGGCTACACCTTC. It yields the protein CSASTRGADGYTF.

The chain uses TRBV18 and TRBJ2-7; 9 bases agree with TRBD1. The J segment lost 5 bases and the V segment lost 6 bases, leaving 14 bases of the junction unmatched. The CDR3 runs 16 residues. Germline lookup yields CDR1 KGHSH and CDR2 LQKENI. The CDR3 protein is CASSHSEAGQGDEQYF. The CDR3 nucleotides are TGTGCCAGCTCCCACTCCGAAGCGGGACAGGGAGACGAGCAGTACTTC.

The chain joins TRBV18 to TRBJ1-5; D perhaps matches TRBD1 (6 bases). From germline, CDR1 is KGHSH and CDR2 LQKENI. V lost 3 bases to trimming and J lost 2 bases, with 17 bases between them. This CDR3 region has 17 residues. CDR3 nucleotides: TGTGCCAGCTCACCCTTTCATGACAGGCATCGCAATCAGCCCCAGCATTTT. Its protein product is CASSPFHDRHRNQPQHF.

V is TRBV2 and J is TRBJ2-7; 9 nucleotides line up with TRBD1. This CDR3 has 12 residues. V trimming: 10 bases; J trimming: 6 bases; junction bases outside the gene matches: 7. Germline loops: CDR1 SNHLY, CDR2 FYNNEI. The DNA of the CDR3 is TGTGCCACAGGACAGGGGACGGGCGAGCAGTACTTC. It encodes CATGQGTGEQYF.

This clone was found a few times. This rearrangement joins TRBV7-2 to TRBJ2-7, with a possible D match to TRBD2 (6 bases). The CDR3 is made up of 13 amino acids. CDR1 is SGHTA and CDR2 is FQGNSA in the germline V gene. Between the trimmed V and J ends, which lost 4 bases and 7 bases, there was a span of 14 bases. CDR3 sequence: CASSSLSAGEQYF. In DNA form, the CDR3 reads TGTGCCAGCAGCTCCCTGTCGGCGGGGGAGCAGTACTTC.

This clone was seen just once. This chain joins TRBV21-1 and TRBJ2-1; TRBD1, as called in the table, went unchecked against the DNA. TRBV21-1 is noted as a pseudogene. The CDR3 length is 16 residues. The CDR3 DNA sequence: TGTGCCAGCAGCAATCCGACAGGGGGGACCTACAATGAGCAGTTCTTC. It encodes CASSNPTGGTYNEQFF.